This T cell receptor (beta chain) was observed in a study of T-cell memory formation after mild COVID-19. Study-level background: Clusters were largely donor specific.

Study observations and caveats: A balance of CD4 and CD8 characterized clones contracting day 15 to 85, whereas later expanders leaned CD4+.

TCR alpha and TCR beta cDNA libraries with sample barcodes and UMIs came from 5'RACE using constant-segment primers. TCRdb reanalysed the 5' RACE reads using MiXCR and keeps one entry per CDR3 protein. The sample contains under 85,000 distinct CDR3 sequences, about 15% of which appear only once. At least ten counts were recorded for this clonotype. Its antigen is unidentified. The TCR originated in an adult woman who had mild COVID-19 (a few samples of this study predate the infection). Cell type and time point are not known. Sequencing used PBMCs or a T cell subset sorted from them (not recorded which).

The CDR3 DNA is TGTGCCAGCAGTTCACCTCGCCTTTATATAGAGACCCAGTACTTC. Translation gives CASSSPRLYIETQYF. The chain combines TRBV6-2 or TRBV6-3 with TRBJ2-5, with unresolved D. This CDR3 has 15 residues. The V gene's germline CDR1 is MNHEY and CDR2 SVGEGT. Trimming took 4 bases from V and 4 from J, leaving 16 bases between them.